This T cell receptor (beta chain) comes out of a study of response to subunit inactivated influenza vaccine. TCRdb fed the RT-PCR reads into MiXCR, producing one record per CDR3 protein. The sample records a few hundred thousand distinct CDR3 sequences, roughly 7.9% being singletons. V was pared by 1 base and J by 9 bases, with 7 bases between. Per the germline V gene, CDR1 is SGHAT and CDR2 is FQNNGV. The CDR3 loop spans 12 amino acids. Study-level points and caveats: Each seasonal influenza vaccination recruits few new T cells, the authors suggested.

A remark on this clonotype: Its antigen remains unidentified.

The chain combines TRBV11-2 with TRBJ2-4; D possibly corresponds to TRBD2 (5 bases). Sample: PBMCs from blood, taken 23 months after vaccination. This TCR derives from a man aged 50-75 years who received an inactivated influenza vaccine. CDR3 residues: CASSLGTAIQYF. The CDR3 nucleotides are TGTGCCAGCAGCTTAGGGACTGCCATTCAGTACTTC.